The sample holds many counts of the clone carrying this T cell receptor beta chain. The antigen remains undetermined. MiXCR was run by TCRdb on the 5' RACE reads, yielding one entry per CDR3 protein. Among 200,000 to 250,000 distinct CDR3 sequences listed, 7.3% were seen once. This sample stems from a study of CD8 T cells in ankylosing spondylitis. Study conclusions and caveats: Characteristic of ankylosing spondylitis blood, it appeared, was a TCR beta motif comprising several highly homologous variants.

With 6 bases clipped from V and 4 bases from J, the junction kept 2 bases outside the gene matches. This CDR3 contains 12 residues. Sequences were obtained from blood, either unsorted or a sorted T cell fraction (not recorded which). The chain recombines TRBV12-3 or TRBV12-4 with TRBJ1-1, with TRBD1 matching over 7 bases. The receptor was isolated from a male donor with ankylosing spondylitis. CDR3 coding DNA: TGTGCCAGCAGGCCAGGGGGCACTGAAGCTTTCTTT. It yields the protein CASRPGGTEAFF.